The 29 T cell receptor beta chains reported below all come from one sample, sequenced in a study of cytomegalovirus exposure and HLA in healthy donors. PCR primers comprised 60 Vbeta and 13 Jbeta primers. Clones were read by immunoSEQ multiplex PCR, and TCRdb kept only the in-frame ones, dropping some. The sample contains more than 95,000 clones, 74% of which appear only once. Sequencing was done on a sample of PBMCs. Every receptor here comes from a woman aged 45-65 years in good health and CMV-seropositive.

The chain uses TRBV18 and TRBJ1-4; the match to TRBD1 covers 8 bases. J lost 9 bases, V lost 5 bases, and 14 bases had no gene match. This CDR3 has 16 amino acids. The germline gives CDR1 KGHSH, CDR2 LQKENI. CDR3 DNA sequence: TGTGCCAGCTCATCCACCAGTCCCGGGACAGGCCAAAAACTGTTTTTT. It yields the protein CASSSTSPGTGQKLFF.

This clone appeared a few times. The chain recombines TRBV2 with TRBJ1-6, with a possible D match to TRBD1 (5 bases). Trimming stripped 1 base from V and 10 bases from J, with 8 bases between. Germline lookup yields CDR1 SNHLY and CDR2 FYNNEI. This CDR3 region has 13 residues. The CDR3 protein is CASSEERGSPLHF. The CDR3 DNA follows: TGTGCCAGCAGTGAAGAGCGGGGGTCACCCCTCCACTTT.

V gene TRBV9 combines with J gene TRBJ1-3; 12 bases agree with TRBD1. The germline V gene encodes CDR1 SGDLS and CDR2 YYNGEE. The CDR3 covers 16 residues. With 3 bases clipped from V and 4 bases from J, the junction kept 5 bases outside the gene matches. Here the CDR3 DNA reads TGTGCCAGCAGCGCACCGGGACAGGGGGCAGGAAACACCATATATTTT. Its protein product is CASSAPGQGAGNTIYF.

The V gene is TRBV4-3, the J gene TRBJ2-7, with TRBD1 matching over 7 bases. This CDR3 has 15 amino acids. Germline V gene lookup returns CDR1 LGHNA and CDR2 YSLEER. The V segment lost 4 bases and the J segment 1 base; nucleotides outside the gene matches: 7. The DNA of the CDR3 is TGCGCCAGCAGCCGCGACAGGGATCGGTCCTACGAGCAGTACTTC. Protein product: CASSRDRDRSYEQYF.

This chain joins TRBV18 and TRBJ2-7, with D hard to call. Deletions cut 2 bases from V and 4 bases from J, with 6 bases between. Germline V gene data show CDR1 as KGHSH and CDR2 as LQKENI. The CDR3 runs 12 residues. This CDR3 is CASSPDLYEQYF. CDR3 sequence (DNA): TGTGCCAGCTCACCAGACTTGTACGAGCAGTACTTC.

The CDR3 spells CASSREEIQETQYF. The DNA of the CDR3 is TGCGCCAGCAGCCGCGAGGAAATCCAAGAGACCCAGTACTTC. The V and J genes are TRBV5-1 and TRBJ2-5; D not certain. Trimming cost V 4 bases and J 1 base, with 11 bases left between them. Germline CDR1 and CDR2: SGHRS and YFSETQ. There are 14 residues in the CDR3. The entire variable domain, with the rest obtained from reference TRBV5-1 and TRBJ2-5, is as follows: KAGVTQTPRYLIKTRGQQVTLSCSPISGHRSVSWYQQTPGQGLQFLFEYFSETQRNKGNFPGRFSGRQFSNSRSEMNVSTLELGDSALYLCASSREEIQETQYFGPGTRLLVL.

The chain couples TRBV2 to TRBJ2-3, with D perhaps matching TRBD2 (6 bases). CDR1 is SNHLY, CDR2 FYNNEI, per germline. The CDR3 totals 18 residues. V lost 8 bases, J lost 0 bases, and 24 bases lay in between. CDR3 loop: CASRGRGGALTSTDTQYF. CDR3 coding DNA: TGTGCCAGCCGAGGAAGGGGAGGTGCACTCACTAGCACAGATACGCAGTATTTT.

Comment on this clone: Other DNA sequences in this specimen translate into the identical CDR3. V is TRBV5-1 and J is TRBJ1-4, with D uncertain. V dropped 0 bases and J dropped 2 bases, with 5 bases sitting between them. The CDR3 sequence is 14 residues long. CDR1 and CDR2 from the germline V gene are SGHRS and YFSETQ. CDR3 amino acids: CASSLGATNEKLFF. Written as DNA, the CDR3 is TGCGCCAGCAGCTTGGGGGCCACTAATGAAAAACTGTTTTTT.

The rearrangement links TRBV6-6 to TRBJ1-6; the match to TRBD1 covers 7 bases. CDR1 is MNHNY and CDR2 is SVGAGI in the germline V gene (reference sequence). This CDR3 has 13 amino acids. The ends lost 6 bases at V and 7 bases at J; junction bases unmatched: 3. The CDR3 region has the DNA TGTGCCAGCAGAGGGACAGTGAATTCACCCCTCCACTTT. As protein: CASRGTVNSPLHF.

For the CDR3, the DNA is TGTGCCAGCAGTTACCTCCCCGACAGGGATGGCTACACCTTC. Amino acids: CASSYLPDRDGYTF. This chain connects TRBV6-5 to TRBJ1-2, with 7 nucleotides matching TRBD1. The CDR3 runs 14 residues. The germline gives CDR1 MNHEY, CDR2 SVGAGI. V lost 2 bases to trimming and J lost 6 bases; unmatched junction nucleotides: 6.

V usage is TRBV5-8 and J usage is TRBJ1-6; the D is unclear. From germline, CDR1 is SGHTS and CDR2 YDEGEE. The CDR3 is 12 residues long. The V end was cut by 4 bases, the J end by 7 bases, with 6 bases between. The CDR3 DNA follows: TGTGCCAGCAGCCCCGTAAATTCACCCCTCCACTTT. Translation: CASSPVNSPLHF.

This clone turned up a few times. CDR3 sequence reads: CASSSTTDTQYF. The CDR3 region has the DNA TGTGCCAGCTCATCTACCACAGATACGCAGTATTTT. The rearrangement joins TRBV18 to TRBJ2-3, with no clear D. This CDR3 region has 12 residues. CDR1 is KGHSH, CDR2 LQKENI, per germline. V lost 5 bases to trimming and J lost 2 bases, with 5 bases between them. The full variable domain, its missing parts supplied by reference TRBV18 and TRBJ2-3, is NAGVMQNPRHLVRRRGQEARLRCSPMKGHSHVYWYRQLPEEGLKFMVYLQKENIIDESGMPKERFSAEFPKEGPSILRIQQVVRGDSAAYFCASSSTTDTQYFGPGTRLTVL.

This clone is a singleton in its sample. The J gene is TRBJ1-2, the V gene TRBV19; D perhaps matches TRBD1 (6 bases). Per the germline V gene, CDR1 is LNHDA and CDR2 is SQIVND (reference sequence). The CDR3 length is 15 residues. V lost 2 bases and J lost 4, with 14 bases in between. DNA of the CDR3: TGTGCCAGTAGTATATTACGGGACATCTTCTATGGCTACACCTTC. It encodes CASSILRDIFYGYTF.

J is TRBJ2-5 and V is TRBV5-1; D is unclear. The CDR3 spans 14 residues. The V gene's germline CDR1 is SGHRS and CDR2 YFSETQ. Deletions cut 2 bases from V and 3 bases from J, with 11 bases between. In DNA form, the CDR3 reads TGCGCCAGCAGCTTCAGCACCAGGAAAGAGACCCAGTACTTC. Its protein product is CASSFSTRKETQYF.

This clone has only a few counts. The genes are TRBV10-3 and TRBJ2-5, with 7 bases matching TRBD1. CDR3 length: 13 amino acids. Germline V gene data show CDR1 as ENHRY and CDR2 as SYGVKD. V trimming: 5 bases; J trimming: 2 bases; junction bases outside the gene matches: 2. CDR3 amino acids: CAISTGVQETQYF. In DNA form, the CDR3 reads TGTGCCATCAGTACAGGGGTTCAAGAGACCCAGTACTTC.

This clone is a singleton in its sample. The chain employs TRBV5-1 and TRBJ2-5, with 12 positions matching TRBD2. The junction had 2 bases not matched to a gene; V was cut back by 0 bases and J by 2 bases. Germline CDR1 and CDR2: SGHRS and YFSETQ. The CDR3 sequence is 16 residues long. The CDR3 region is CASSLAGTSGQETQYF. The DNA for the CDR3 is TGCGCCAGCAGCTTGGCCGGGACTAGCGGGCAAGAGACCCAGTACTTC.

The chain joins TRBV5-6 to TRBJ2-7, with a possible D match to TRBD2 (6 bases). The CDR3 spans 17 residues. Germline CDR1 reads SGHDT; CDR2 reads YYEEEE. Trimming stripped 6 bases from V and 3 bases from J, with 25 bases between. The CDR3 sequence: CASMKRASKKYYYEQYF. Here the CDR3 DNA reads TGTGCCAGCATGAAGCGGGCGAGCAAGAAATACTACTACGAGCAGTACTTC.

V and J are TRBV11-2 and TRBJ2-7; 11 positions agree with TRBD2. With 5 bases clipped from V and 4 bases from J, the junction kept 7 bases outside the gene matches. Germline V gene sequence: CDR1 SGHAT, CDR2 FQNNGV. The CDR3 has 15 amino acids. The CDR3, as DNA: TGTGCCAGCAGCGGAGAGACTAGCGGGGAATACGAGCAGTACTTC. It yields the protein CASSGETSGEYEQYF.

This CDR3 is CAGALETGYNSPLHF. Here the CDR3 DNA reads TGTGCCGGTGCCCTCGAGACAGGGTATAATTCACCCCTCCACTTT. The genes are TRBV2 and TRBJ1-6; 7 nucleotides agree with TRBD1. The CDR3 runs 15 residues. J lost 4 bases, V lost 11 bases, and 11 bases had no gene match. The V gene's germline CDR1 is SNHLY and CDR2 FYNNEI.

This chain uses TRBV14 with TRBJ2-7; 8 positions match TRBD1. This CDR3 is built from 13 residues. In germline, CDR1 is SGHDN, CDR2 FVKESK. V trimming: 1 base; J trimming: 8 bases; junction bases outside the gene matches: 4. The CDR3: CASSQGDRSQQYF. DNA of the CDR3: TGTGCCAGCAGCCAAGGGGACAGGTCGCAGCAGTACTTC. Full variable domain (rest looked up from reference TRBV14 and TRBJ2-7): EAGVTQFPSHSVIEKGQTVTLRCDPISGHDNLYWYRRVMGKEIKFLLHFVKESKQDESGMPNNRFLAERTGGTYSTLKVQPAELEDSGVYFCASSQGDRSQQYFGPGTRLTVT.

This chain joins TRBV5-6 and TRBJ2-7; TRBD1 aligns across 7 bases. Germline CDR1 reads SGHDT; CDR2 reads YYEEEE. V lost 0 bases to trimming and J lost 7 bases; unmatched junction nucleotides: 4. This CDR3 contains 13 residues. CDR3: CASSLEPGGEQYF. In DNA form, the CDR3 reads TGTGCCAGCAGCTTGGAGCCAGGGGGAGAGCAGTACTTC.

This chain connects TRBV15 to TRBJ2-7; unclear D gene. Trimming pared 1 base from V and 1 base from J, leaving 8 bases between. CDR1 and CDR2 from the germline V gene are LNHNV and YYDKDF (reference sequence). The CDR3 consists of 14 residues. The CDR3 bases are TGTGCCACCAGCAGAGTTTCACAGTCCTACGAGCAGTACTTC. This gives the protein CATSRVSQSYEQYF.

The rearrangement joins TRBV13 to TRBJ2-5, with 8 bases aligning to TRBD2. CDR3 length: 13 residues. Germline V gene data show CDR1 as PRHDT and CDR2 as FYEKMQ (reference sequence). The junction had 9 bases not matched to a gene; V was cut back by 8 bases and J by 7 bases. The CDR3 sequence: CASRRGGQRTQYF. Here the CDR3 DNA reads TGTGCCAGCCGACGGGGGGGGCAGCGGACCCAGTACTTC.

This clone was observed a few times. This chain uses TRBV7-7 with TRBJ2-1; maybe TRBD1 (6 bases). Per the germline V gene, CDR1 is SSHAT and CDR2 is FNYEAQ (reference sequence). The CDR3 is 16 amino acids. The V gene lost 4 bases and the J gene lost 1 base, with 14 bases spanning the gap. DNA for the CDR3: TGTGCCAGCAGCTCCGGTTGGGGGCCATCCTACAATGAGCAGTTCTTC. The encoded protein is CASSSGWGPSYNEQFF.

A note on this clone: One junction end does not reproduce the germline sequence, and a read error may be involved. This sequence joins TRBV27 and TRBJ1-1, with a possible D match to TRBD1 (6 bases). In germline, CDR1 is MNHEY, CDR2 SMNVEV (reference sequence). There are 15 residues in the CDR3. In DNA, the CDR3 is TGTGCCAGCAGCTCCAGGGGACTAGGGAACGCTGAAGCTTTCTTT. It specifies CASSSRGLGNAEAFF.

The rearrangement links TRBV9 to TRBJ1-3; D may be TRBD1 (6 bases). CDR1 SGDLS and CDR2 YYNGEE come from the germline V gene. The CDR3 is 15 residues long. V was clipped by 4 bases and J by 0 bases, with 11 bases between them. CDR3 coding DNA: TGTGCCAGCAGCCCGACAGGAAACTCTGGAAACACCATATATTTT. It is translated as CASSPTGNSGNTIYF.

This clone was detected only a few times. J is TRBJ2-5 and V is TRBV5-1; 9 bases line up with TRBD1. Trimming took 4 bases from V and 3 from J; bases not matched to a gene: 4. The CDR3 is 14 residues long. Germline V lookup: CDR1 SGHRS, CDR2 YFSETQ. The CDR3 is CASSPGTGKETQYF. DNA of the CDR3: TGCGCCAGCAGCCCGGGGACAGGGAAAGAGACCCAGTACTTC.

The V gene is TRBV18, the J gene TRBJ1-5; no firm D call. Germline V gene data show CDR1 as KGHSH and CDR2 as LQKENI. Trimming left V 1 base short and J 5 bases short, with 9 bases between. CDR3 length equals 14 residues. CDR3 nucleotide sequence: TGTGCCAGCTCACCACAGGAGCTTTATCAGCCCCAGCATTTT. This codes for CASSPQELYQPQHF. The full variable domain, rest sourced from reference TRBV18 and TRBJ1-5, is NAGVMQNPRHLVRRRGQEARLRCSPMKGHSHVYWYRQLPEEGLKFMVYLQKENIIDESGMPKERFSAEFPKEGPSILRIQQVVRGDSAAYFCASSPQELYQPQHFGDGTRLSIL.

The chain has TRBV12-5 and TRBJ1-1; 8 nucleotides agree with TRBD1. This CDR3 region has 15 residues. V lost 6 bases, J lost 0 bases, and 6 bases stayed unmatched. CDR1 is LGHNT and CDR2 is FRNRAP in the germline V gene. Here the CDR3 reads CASGPRGQVNTEAFF. The CDR3 DNA sequence: TGTGCTAGTGGGCCGCGGGGACAGGTGAACACTGAAGCTTTCTTT.